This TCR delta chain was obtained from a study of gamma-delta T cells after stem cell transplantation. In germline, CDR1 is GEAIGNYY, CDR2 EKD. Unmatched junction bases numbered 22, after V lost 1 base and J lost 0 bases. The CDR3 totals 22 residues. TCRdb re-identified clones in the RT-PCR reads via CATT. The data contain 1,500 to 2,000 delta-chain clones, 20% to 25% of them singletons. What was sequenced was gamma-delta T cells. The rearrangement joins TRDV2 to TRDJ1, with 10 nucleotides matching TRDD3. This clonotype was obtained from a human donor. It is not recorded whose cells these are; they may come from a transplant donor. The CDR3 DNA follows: TGTGCCTGTGACACAGTACCAGGTGGTGGATTACTGGGGGATTCGTACACCGATAAACTCATCTTT. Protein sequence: CACDTVPGGGLLGDSYTDKLIF.